There are a few counts of the clone carrying this T cell receptor (beta chain). Trimming removed 6 bases at V and 5 bases at J, with 20 bases between. The CDR3 is 16 residues long. The data were obtained in a study of T-cell memory formation after mild COVID-19. TCRdb independently ran MiXCR on the 5' RACE reads; one entry per CDR3 protein. The data show about 300,000 distinct CDR3 sequences, with roughly a fifth seen just once and more than 20% held by the top ten. Sequencing was done on a sample of PBMCs or a T cell subset sorted from them (not recorded which). The rearrangement links TRBV12-3 or TRBV12-4 to TRBJ2-1; possibly TRBD1 for D (6 bases). The TCR sequence derives from a man aged 18 to 35 who had mild COVID-19 (a few samples of this study predate the infection). Cell type and time point are not known. For the CDR3, the DNA is TGTGCCAGCAGCTTGGGGGCGTACCGGGTGAACAATGAGCAGTTCTTC. Its protein product is CASSLGAYRVNNEQFF.